This T cell receptor (beta chain) appears in the sequencing data of a study of cytomegalovirus exposure and HLA in healthy donors. Study findings and constraints: Certain sequence variants were highly shared and formed a cluster, and this cluster was likely a sequencing artifact.

Worth noting for this clone: Its antigen is not known.

Germline V lookup: CDR1 KGHSH, CDR2 LQKENI. The CDR3 is made up of 15 amino acids. Trimming removed 5 bases from V and 2 bases from J, with 16 bases in between. Primers for the PCR totalled 60 Vbeta and 13 Jbeta. Generated by immunoSEQ multiplex PCR, the TCRdb table keeps only in-frame clones and is missing some. The table shows about 150,000 clones, with 70% to 90% occurring only once. The chain uses TRBV18 and TRBJ2-7; D might be TRBD1 (6 bases). The clonotype comes from a woman between 18 and 29 years old in good health and CMV-seronegative. The specimen sequenced was PBMCs. The CDR3 spells CASSIPGTQAYEQYF. DNA for the CDR3: TGTGCCAGCTCAATTCCCGGGACACAGGCCTACGAGCAGTACTTC.